This T cell receptor beta chain appears in the sequencing data of a study of CD8+ T cells in alopecia areata. Findings and caveats of the study: Compared with normal scalp, lesional scalp had higher clonality and more expanded CD8+ clones. The study also sequences resident alphabeta T cells of normal skin in scalp samples.

The CDR3 is 14 amino acids. V dropped 0 bases and J dropped 7 bases, with 12 bases sitting between them. Germline V lookup: CDR1 SGDLS, CDR2 YYNGEE. TCR sequencing used cDNA made by reverse transcription of extracted RNA. TCRdb keeps only in-frame clones here, not all; method: immunoSEQ multiplex PCR. The data contain approximately 170,000 clones, 60% to 75% of them singletons. As for treatment: oral pan-JAK inhibitor, 5-10 mg twice daily. For this clone: Antigen: not known.

The sample in question was CD4+ T cells sorted from blood, obtained at week 24, from a patient treated with tofacitinib. This TCR derives from a human donor with alopecia areata. The V gene is TRBV9, the J gene TRBJ2-3, with D perhaps TRBD2 (6 bases). CDR3: CASSVGTGGNTQYF. For the CDR3, the DNA is TGTGCCAGCAGCGTAGGAACCGGGGGTAATACGCAGTATTTT.